Reported below is one T cell receptor beta chain. Germline CDR1 is SGHDT and CDR2 is YYEEEE. The CDR3 has 13 residues. Trimming removed 2 bases from V and 0 bases from J, with 5 bases in between. This entry comes from a study of OX40 agonist ivuxolimab in advanced cancers. Sequenced by immunoSEQ multiplex PCR; TCRdb stores in-frame clones only, minus some. This table holds under 40,000 clones, around 87% found once. The TCR comes from an adult with an advanced solid tumor such as melanoma, head and neck, liver or kidney cancer. The rearrangement uses TRBV5-6 and TRBJ2-5; D is ambiguous. The sequences come from CD4+ or CD8+ T cells sorted from blood, collected in a trial of the OX40 agonist ivuxolimab. The CDR3, as DNA: TGTGCCAGCAGCTTCCCGTACCAAGAGACCCAGTACTTC. Translating gives CASSFPYQETQYF.